Listed here are 8 T cell receptor beta chains from one sample, sequenced in a study of regulatory T cells in long-lasting Graves disease. Researchers made TCR beta libraries by using iRepertoire HTBI primers and running Arm-PCR on CDR3 regions. TCRdb reanalysed the multiplex PCR reads using MiXCR and keeps one entry per CDR3 protein. The data contain 300,000 to 400,000 distinct CDR3 sequences, 18% of them singletons. Indicated time point: newly diagnosed GD, antithyroid drugs for less than 3 months. With RNA extracted from PBMCs as input, the TCR library was made. Sequenced here: peripheral blood mononuclear cells (PBMCs), sampled at new diagnosis, from a patient treated with antithyroid drugs. These receptor sequences come from a female donor with Graves disease.

The chain recombines TRBV25-1 with TRBJ2-1; 10 nucleotides agree with TRBD2. The CDR3 is made up of 19 amino acids. CDR1 is MGHDK and CDR2 is SYGVNS in the germline V gene. The J segment lost 3 bases and the V segment lost 8 bases, leaving 19 bases of the junction unmatched. CDR3 in amino acids: CASLPNKGQAGGDYNEQFF. CDR3 nucleotide sequence: TGTGCCAGCCTCCCCAATAAGGGGCAAGCGGGAGGGGACTACAATGAGCAGTTCTTC.

This clonotype was found many times. The chain uses TRBV19 and TRBJ2-7, with TRBD1 matching 11 bases. The CDR3 sequence is 15 residues long. V shed 1 base, J shed 2 bases, and the junction held 1 base outside the gene matches. Germline CDR1 reads LNHDA; CDR2 reads SQIVND (reference sequence). DNA of the CDR3: TGTGCCAGTAGTATAGTGGGACAGGGGGCCTACGAGCAGTACTTC. It codes for CASSIVGQGAYEQYF. Filled out from reference TRBV19 and TRBJ2-7, the complete variable domain reads DGGITQSPKYLFRKEGQNVTLSCEQNLNHDAMYWYRQDPGQGLRLIYYSQIVNDFQKGDIAEGYSVSREKKESFPLTVTSAQKNPTAFYLCASSIVGQGAYEQYFGPGTRLTVT.

This clonotype was recorded once. The J gene is TRBJ2-1, the V gene TRBV6-5; D not resolved. This CDR3 is 12 amino acids long. Germline V gene sequence: CDR1 MNHEY, CDR2 SVGAGI. V was pared by 2 bases and J by 4 bases, with 3 bases between. The CDR3 region has the DNA TGTGCCAGCAGTTACCCATACAATGAGCAGTTCTTC. This encodes CASSYPYNEQFF.

This clonotype was observed many times. The CDR3 DNA reads as TGTGCCACCAACCCCGGGACAGGGTATGGCTACACCTTC. Translating it yields CATNPGTGYGYTF. This chain links TRBV24-1 with TRBJ1-2, with 9 bases fitting TRBD1. This CDR3 comprises 13 residues. CDR1 and CDR2 from the germline V gene are KGHDR and SFDVKD. V lost 8 bases to trimming and J lost 5 bases; unmatched junction nucleotides: 5.

This clonotype came up many times. The V gene is TRBV12-5, the J gene TRBJ2-1, with no clear D. V lost 0 bases, J lost 6 bases, and 6 bases lay in between. This CDR3 contains 13 residues. In germline, CDR1 is LGHNT, CDR2 FRNRAP. The CDR3 loop reads CASGLVFGNEQFF. The CDR3 region has the DNA TGTGCTAGTGGTTTGGTCTTCGGCAATGAGCAGTTCTTC.

The chain is built from TRBV2 and TRBJ1-5; no definite D call. CDR3 length equals 14 residues. The germline V gene has CDR1 SNHLY and CDR2 FYNNEI. V was clipped by 8 bases and J by 0 bases, with 11 bases between them. CDR3 residues: CASHPGNSNQPQHF. In DNA form, the CDR3 reads TGTGCCAGCCATCCGGGAAATAGCAATCAGCCCCAGCATTTT. The full variable domain, rest sourced from reference TRBV2 and TRBJ1-5, is EPEVTQTPSHQVTQMGQEVILRCVPISNHLYFYWYRQILGQKVEFLVSFYNNEISEKSEIFDDQFSVERPDGSNFTLKIRSTKLEDSAMYFCASHPGNSNQPQHFGDGTRLSIL.

This clonotype was seen once. This chain links TRBV28 with TRBJ2-5, with TRBD2 identical over 13 bases. The germline CDR1 and CDR2 sequences are MDHEN and SYDVKM. This CDR3 has 17 amino acids. With V trimmed by 1 base and J by 4 bases, 6 bases remained unmatched. The CDR3 DNA reads TGTGCCAGCAGTTTATCCAGGACTAGCGGGAGTGCAGAGACCCAGTACTTC. It translates to CASSLSRTSGSAETQYF.

There are many counts of this clonotype. This rearrangement joins TRBV11-1 to TRBJ2-1; 14 bases map to TRBD2. The trim removed 4 bases at V and 1 base at J, leaving 9 bases unmatched. Per the germline V gene, CDR1 is SGHAT and CDR2 is FQDESV (reference sequence). The CDR3 spans 19 residues. In nucleotides, the CDR3 is TGTGCCAGCAGCTCCCGGACTAGCGGGGGGACGAGTTCCTACAATGAGCAGTTCTTC. It encodes CASSSRTSGGTSSYNEQFF.